The following is a T cell receptor beta chain sequence with its context. The antigen remains undetermined. TCRdb's copy holds only in-frame clones and misses some; the assay was immunoSEQ multiplex PCR. The repertoire consists of approximately 5,700 clones, with around 74% occurring once and the leading ten covering around 7%. These data are taken from a study of graft-versus-host responses after intestinal transplantation. Study-level background: Transplants were multivisceral, liver-intestinal, or isolated intestinal. Once they had received anti-thymocyte globulin induction, all recipients took tacrolimus and steroids for three to four years. General study points: Present in recipient marrow, GvH clones included some that appeared first in ileum or blood. Levels of circulating GvH clones at their peak were associated with early post-transplant HvG declines.

The V and J ends lost 2 bases and 5 bases respectively, with 24 bases between them. The germline CDR1 and CDR2 sequences are MGHRA and YSYEKL. The CDR3 length is 18 residues. Graft material was processed, releasing intraepithelial and lamina propria lymphocytes. The sequencing here drew on ileum tissue, taken less than 240 days after intestinal transplant. The receptor was derived from a human patient who received an intestinal transplant, so some T cells may come from the graft donor. This chain uses TRBV4-1 with TRBJ2-5; a weak D match, TRBD1 (7 bases). CDR3 in DNA: TGCGCCAGCAGCCAAAGGGGGCCCGATGGGGGGATTGCTGAGACCCAGTACTTC. As protein: CASSQRGPDGGIAETQYF.